The 27 T cell receptor beta chains below come from one sample, sequenced in a study of cytomegalovirus exposure and HLA in healthy donors. 60 Vbeta and 13 Jbeta primers were used in PCR. Sequencing used immunoSEQ multiplex PCR; TCRdb keeps in-frame clones, though not all of them. Of around 170,000 clones listed, about 84% are singletons. The material sequenced was PBMCs. The origin of the receptors is a man over 45 in good health and CMV-seronegative.

The rearrangement links TRBV6-1 to TRBJ2-3, with 12 bases that match TRBD2. The germline V gene encodes CDR1 MNHNS and CDR2 SASEGT. CDR3 length equals 17 residues. Trimming removed 1 base from V and 6 bases from J; junction bases left unmatched: 8. CDR3 sequence (DNA): TGTGCCAGCAGTGAAGGGGCTAGCGGGGGGGCCCGGGATACGCAGTATTTT. It yields the protein CASSEGASGGARDTQYF.

The chain is built from TRBV5-1 and TRBJ2-1, with 11 bases fitting TRBD1. Germline V CDR1 and CDR2: SGHRS, YFSETQ. CDR3 length: 14 residues. J was trimmed by 6 bases and V by 5 bases; bases with no gene match: 4. The CDR3 here is CASRGQGASNEQFF. CDR3 nucleotides: TGCGCCAGCAGAGGACAGGGGGCAAGCAATGAGCAGTTCTTC.

The rearrangement uses TRBV19 and TRBJ2-1, with D possibly being TRBD1 (5 bases). Trimming took off 3 bases at V and 4 bases at J, with 7 bases between the two ends. This CDR3 comprises 13 residues. Germline V CDR1 and CDR2: LNHDA, SQIVND (reference sequence). CDR3 sequence (DNA): TGTGCCAGTAGTATCAACAGGTACAATGAGCAGTTCTTC. Protein product: CASSINRYNEQFF.

The J gene is TRBJ2-7, the V gene TRBV7-9; the match to TRBD1 covers 8 bases. Germline CDR1 and CDR2: SEHNR and FQNEAQ (reference sequence). V dropped 5 bases and J dropped 6; count of bases not matched to a gene: 9. This CDR3 region has 14 residues. DNA of the CDR3: TGTGCCAGCAGCGGAACTCTTACAGGGGGCGAGCAGTACTTC. It encodes CASSGTLTGGEQYF.

CDR3 amino acids: CASSPTSPNTGELFF. CDR3 in DNA: TGTGCCAGCAGCCCGACTAGTCCGAACACCGGGGAGCTGTTTTTT. The genes are TRBV2 and TRBJ2-2, with TRBD2 as a possible D gene (6 bases). This CDR3 is 15 amino acids long. Germline CDR1 SNHLY, CDR2 FYNNEI. V dropped 6 bases and J dropped 0 bases, with 11 bases sitting between them.

This chain joins TRBV27 and TRBJ2-3; TRBD1 matches 8 bases. The V gene end was trimmed by 4 bases and the J gene end by 3 bases; junction bases not matched to a gene: 6. CDR3 size: 15 residues. Germline loops: CDR1 MNHEY, CDR2 SMNVEV (reference sequence). The CDR3 sequence is CASSSGQGLTDTQYF. CDR3 sequence (DNA): TGTGCCAGCAGTTCCGGACAGGGTCTAACAGATACGCAGTATTTT.

The gene calls are TRBV6-4 and TRBJ2-1; D is unclear. Trimming took 8 bases from V and 4 from J, leaving 12 bases between them. CDR3 size: 13 residues. Germline V gene lookup returns CDR1 MRHNA and CDR2 SNTAGT. Written as DNA, the CDR3 is TGTGCCAGCCTTCTTACTCGTTACAATGAGCAGTTCTTC. The encoded protein is CASLLTRYNEQFF.

The chain carries TRBV7-8 and TRBJ1-1; a possible D gene is TRBD1 (5 bases). V was pared by 3 bases and J by 4 bases, with 12 bases between. Per germline, CDR1 SGHVS and CDR2 FQNEAQ. The CDR3 length is 14 residues. The CDR3 DNA sequence: TGTGCCAGCAGCTTCGATGGGGGGATCACTGAAGCTTTCTTT. This codes for CASSFDGGITEAFF.

The V gene is TRBV29-1, the J gene TRBJ1-1, with D perhaps TRBD1 (6 bases). Germline CDR1 is SQVTM and CDR2 is ANQGSEA. The length of the CDR3 is 12 residues. Trimming pared 5 bases from V and 4 bases from J, leaving 11 bases between. CDR3 in DNA: TGCAGCGTTACAGGGTCGGTCACTGAAGCTTTCTTT. Translated: CSVTGSVTEAFF.

The genes are TRBV4-1 and TRBJ2-5, with 8 bases fitting TRBD1. In germline, CDR1 is MGHRA, CDR2 YSYEKL. Trimming cost V 2 bases and J 1 base; bases outside gene matches: 12. This CDR3 has 18 amino acids. For the CDR3, the DNA is TGCGCCAGCAGCCAATACCATCTGGGGGACAGGAGCCAAGAGACCCAGTACTTC. Its translation: CASSQYHLGDRSQETQYF.

The chain couples TRBV29-1 to TRBJ1-2; a possible D gene is TRBD1 (6 bases). CDR3 length: 13 residues. The V gene's germline CDR1 is SQVTM and CDR2 ANQGSEA. Trimming took off 2 bases at V and 2 bases at J, with 9 bases between the two ends. CDR3: CSVEITGNYGYTF. The CDR3 DNA is TGCAGCGTTGAAATAACAGGGAACTATGGCTACACCTTC.

This chain links TRBV27 with TRBJ1-5; 8 nucleotides line up with TRBD1. This CDR3 is built from 16 residues. Germline lookup yields CDR1 MNHEY and CDR2 SMNVEV (reference sequence). The junction had 6 bases not matched to a gene; V was cut back by 1 base and J by 4 bases. For the CDR3, the DNA is TGTGCCAGCAGTTTATTTGGACAGGGAAAAAATCAGCCCCAGCATTTT. This encodes CASSLFGQGKNQPQHF.

The chain combines TRBV11-3 with TRBJ2-3; 8 positions agree with TRBD2. The CDR3 has 15 residues. Germline V gene lookup returns CDR1 SGHNT and CDR2 YENEEA. Unmatched junction bases numbered 3, after V lost 0 bases and J lost 4 bases. CDR3 residues: CASSLDGGASDTQYF. CDR3 nucleotides: TGTGCCAGCAGCTTAGACGGGGGGGCCTCAGATACGCAGTATTTT.

The chain uses TRBV7-2 and TRBJ1-4; no reliable D call. The CDR3 length is 15 residues. Germline values: CDR1 SGHTA, CDR2 FQGNSA. V lost 5 bases, J lost 5 bases, and 15 bases lay in between. CDR3 coding DNA: TGTGCCAGCAGCCCCAGGCCGGGATTAAATGAAAAACTGTTTTTT. It specifies CASSPRPGLNEKLFF.

V usage is TRBV18 and J usage is TRBJ2-1, with TRBD1 matching 7 bases. Trimming cost V 3 bases and J 1 base; bases outside gene matches: 3. Germline loops: CDR1 KGHSH, CDR2 LQKENI. The CDR3 loop spans 15 amino acids. The CDR3 loop reads CASSPADRSYNEQFF. The CDR3 region has the DNA TGTGCCAGCTCACCTGCGGACAGGTCCTACAATGAGCAGTTCTTC.

The chain couples TRBV30 to TRBJ2-7, with D unclear. V shed 7 bases and J shed 4 bases, with 14 bases lying between them. Germline CDR1 reads GTSNPN; CDR2 reads SVGIG (reference sequence). There are 12 residues in the CDR3. The CDR3 region has the DNA TGTGCCTTAAGACTTTCCCCATACGAGCAGTACTTC. This translates into CALRLSPYEQYF.

The chain has TRBV13 and TRBJ2-1, with 7 bases aligning to TRBD1. Germline V CDR1 and CDR2: PRHDT, FYEKMQ (reference sequence). With V trimmed by 2 bases and J by 15 bases, 13 bases remained unmatched. This CDR3 contains 14 residues. CDR3 DNA: TGTGCCAGCAGCTTAAAAGGGGGCGCAGAGAGTCCGTTCTTC. Protein: CASSLKGGAESPFF.

The rearrangement joins TRBV5-1 to TRBJ2-5; 10 bases are shared with TRBD1. The closer fit of TRBJ2-7 to the DNA end suggests the J call may be wrong. Germline V gives CDR1 SGHRS, CDR2 YFSETQ. This CDR3 spans 15 amino acids. CDR3 sequence (DNA): TGCGCCAGCAGTTCAGGGACAGGGGTTTCCTACGAGCAGTACTTC. As protein: CASSSGTGVSYEQYF.

In its sample, this clone was seen once. The chain uses TRBV27 and TRBJ1-1; D may be TRBD1 (5 bases). V was cut by 3 bases and J by 5 bases, with 7 bases left in between. Germline V gives CDR1 MNHEY, CDR2 SMNVEV (reference sequence). This CDR3 is 12 amino acids long. Here the CDR3 reads CASSFSGTEAFF. The CDR3 region has the DNA TGTGCCAGCAGTTTTTCAGGGACTGAAGCTTTCTTT.

In this sample, this clone turned up once. The rearrangement joins TRBV2 to TRBJ2-1, with TRBD1 matching over 7 bases. The CDR3 extends over 16 amino acids. In germline, CDR1 is SNHLY, CDR2 FYNNEI. With V trimmed by 6 bases and J by 0 bases, 8 bases remained unmatched. The CDR3 sequence: CASRDMTGSSYNEQFF. CDR3 coding DNA: TGTGCCAGCAGAGACATGACAGGGAGCTCCTACAATGAGCAGTTCTTC.

The rearrangement joins TRBV2 to TRBJ1-5, with 11 bases aligning to TRBD1. The CDR3 length is 14 residues. Germline CDR1 and CDR2: SNHLY and FYNNEI. V shed 4 bases and J 5 bases; nucleotides not matched to a gene: 1. The CDR3 region is CASSGTGGHQPQHF. In DNA, the CDR3 is TGTGCCAGCAGTGGGACAGGGGGCCATCAGCCCCAGCATTTT.

V usage is TRBV4-1 and J usage is TRBJ2-3, with no clear D. V gave up 3 bases and J gave up 10 bases, with 17 bases separating them. The CDR3 totals 14 residues. The germline gives CDR1 MGHRA, CDR2 YSYEKL. The CDR3 here is CASSHPMGFAPQYF. The CDR3 coding sequence is TGCGCCAGCAGCCACCCCATGGGCTTTGCCCCGCAGTATTTT.

V is TRBV10-2 and J is TRBJ2-7, with D possibly matching TRBD2 (5 bases). V shed 6 bases and J shed 2 bases, with 11 bases lying between them. CDR1 is WSHSY, CDR2 SAAADI, per germline. The CDR3 is 13 amino acids. In DNA, the CDR3 is TGCGCCAGCAGCCAGGACTCAACCTACGAGCAGTACTTC. This gives the protein CASSQDSTYEQYF.

The chain combines TRBV10-3 with TRBJ1-1, with a tentative D call TRBD1 (5 bases). Trimming removed 4 bases at V and 5 bases at J, with 14 bases between. CDR1 is ENHRY and CDR2 is SYGVKD in the germline V gene. The CDR3 is made up of 14 amino acids. This CDR3 is CAISVQGSGTEAFF. CDR3 DNA sequence: TGTGCCATCAGTGTCCAGGGTAGTGGGACTGAAGCTTTCTTT.

This clone occurred once. The genes are TRBV18 and TRBJ1-1; TRBD1 agrees at 7 bases. The CDR3 is 15 residues long. V was clipped by 2 bases and J by 4 bases; unmatched bases: 7. Germline CDR1 and CDR2: KGHSH and LQKENI. CDR3 coding DNA: TGTGCCAGCTCACCAGGGACAGTTGTTGGCACTGAAGCTTTCTTT. This codes for CASSPGTVVGTEAFF.

The gene calls are TRBV10-3 and TRBJ2-7; 10 positions agree with TRBD1. Losses at the gene ends were 10 bases for V and 5 bases for J; bases not matched to a gene: 14. Germline values: CDR1 ENHRY, CDR2 SYGVKD. The CDR3 loop spans 15 amino acids. In DNA, the CDR3 is TGTGCCAGCTCGGTCGGGGGGACAGGGGATGACGAGCAGTACTTC. Translated, it gives CASSVGGTGDDEQYF.

This chain links TRBV9 with TRBJ1-1; 7 bases fit TRBD1. Trimming at V came to 4 bases and at J to 1 base, leaving 7 bases not matched to a gene. Germline V lookup: CDR1 SGDLS, CDR2 YYNGEE. This CDR3 spans 15 amino acids. CDR3 DNA: TGTGCCAGCAGCCCCCGACAGGGAGCGAACACTGAAGCTTTCTTT. Its translation is CASSPRQGANTEAFF.